Listed below are T cell receptor beta chains from one sample, sequenced in a study of blood T cell repertoires in COVID-19. Produced via immunoSEQ multiplex PCR; TCRdb's table is partial and in-frame only. The sample has 90,000 to 110,000 clones; 83% are singletons. Input material: peripheral blood. All receptors derive from a woman aged 55 to 70 with acute or convalescent COVID-19. The CDR3 runs from the conserved cysteine through the conserved F or W. The D gene is left open where the match is weak. A clone size is listed for some rows: how often the clone was seen (once, few, many), or a class if it is expanded.

NA,NA,TRBV11-2,TRBJ2-1,TGTGCCAGCAGCTTAGATCTGACAGAGCTCAATGAGCAGTTCTTC,CASSLDLTELNEQFF
NA,NA,TRBV4-3,TRBJ2-2,TGCGCCAGCAGCCAAGAATTGGGACGGAGGGGCGGGGAGCTGTTTTTT,CASSQELGRRGGELFF
NA,NA,TRBV5-8,TRBJ2-7,TGTGCCAGCAGCTCTGGGTCAATAGGGGTGGGGCTCGAGCAGTACTTC,CASSSGSIGVGLEQYF
NA,NA,TRBV18,TRBJ2-7,TGTGCCAGCTCACCATCCGGGACTTTCGACTACGAGCAGTACTTC,CASSPSGTFDYEQYF
TRBD1,once,TRBV28,TRBJ1-4,TGTGCCAGCAGCCCGACAGGGGTGGATGAAAAACTGTTTTTT,CASSPTGVDEKLFF
NA,few,TRBV2,TRBJ1-2,TGTGCCAGCCGTGTGGAAGGGAGGGATGGCTACACCTTC,CASRVEGRDGYTF
NA,once,TRBV28,TRBJ2-1,TGTGCCAGCAGACAGGGATACAATGAGCAGTTCTTC,CASRQGYNEQFF
NA,NA,TRBV21-1,TRBJ2-1,TGTGCCAGCGTCCGGGACAGGGGAGTAAATGAGCAGTTCTTC,CASVRDRGVNEQFF
NA,NA,TRBV7-9,TRBJ2-2,TGTGCCAGCAGCTTAGCGGAGGCTAGCGGGGAGCTGTTTTTT,CASSLAEASGELFF
TRBD2,NA,TRBV5-4,TRBJ2-7,TGTGCCAGCAAAGACGGGACTAGCGGGAGCTCCTACGAGCAGTACTTC,CASKDGTSGSSYEQYF
TRBD2,NA,TRBV30,TRBJ2-3,TGTGCCTGGAGTGGGGTAGCGGGAGGTGGAGATACGCAGTATTTT,CAWSGVAGGGDTQYF
TRBD1,NA,TRBV28,TRBJ2-3,TGTGCCAGCCTTTGGACAGGGGGCGTAGATACGCAGTATTTT,CASLWTGGVDTQYF
NA,NA,TRBV7-9,TRBJ2-1,TGTGCCAGCAGCTTAGAGGGAGTCTACAATGAGCAGTTCTTC,CASSLEGVYNEQFF
TRBD1,NA,TRBV12-5,TRBJ2-5,TGTGCTAGTGGTCGACAGGGTGGAGAGACCCAGTACTTC,CASGRQGGETQYF
TRBD1,NA,TRBV5-6,TRBJ2-5,TGTGCCAGCAGCTCGGACAGGGGGCGGCAGACCCAGTACTTC,CASSSDRGRQTQYF
TRBD2,NA,TRBV3-1/TRBV3-2,TRBJ2-3,TGTGCCAGCAGCCAAGGGGGACTAGCAACAGATACGCAGTATTTT,CASSQGGLATDTQYF
NA,NA,TRBV19,TRBJ2-7,TGTGCCAGTAGGATAACAGGGAGGGCTTCCTACGAGCAGTACTTC,CASRITGRASYEQYF
NA,NA,TRBV2,TRBJ1-5,TGTGCCAGCAGAGATGCCCCCGAGGGGCCCCAGCATTTT,CASRDAPEGPQHF
TRBD1,NA,TRBV6-6,TRBJ2-7,TGTGCCAGGACAGGGGTCCGATCATACGAGCAGTACTTC,CARTGVRSYEQYF
NA,NA,TRBV28,TRBJ2-6,TGTGCCAGCACGGGGTCTGGGGCCAACGTCCTGACTTTC,CASTGSGANVLTF
TRBD1,once,TRBV7-9,TRBJ1-4,TGTGCCAGCAGCCGATCCGCGAATAACAGGGGGCGCGGTGAAAAACTGTTTTTT,CASSRSANNRGRGEKLFF
TRBD1,NA,TRBV24-1,TRBJ1-5,TGTGCCACCAGTGCTGGACAGGGCCTTAGCAATCAGCCCCAGCATTTT,CATSAGQGLSNQPQHF
TRBD1,NA,TRBV4-3,TRBJ2-5,TGCGCCAGCAGCCCCCGGGACAGGGCGGCAGAGACCCAGTACTTC,CASSPRDRAAETQYF
TRBD1,NA,TRBV19,TRBJ1-5,TGTGCCAGTAGTCTAATCTCCCCGGGACAGGGGAGGAAGCCCCAGCATTTT,CASSLISPGQGRKPQHF
NA,NA,TRBV7-9,TRBJ2-3,TGTGCCAGCAGCTTTGGGGGGACCACAGATACGCAGTATTTT,CASSFGGTTDTQYF
TRBD2,NA,TRBV7-9,TRBJ2-7,TGTGCCATACCGACTAGCGGAGGGGCGGAGCAGTACTTC,CAIPTSGGAEQYF
NA,NA,TRBV11-2,TRBJ2-6,TGTGCCAGCAGCTTAGTCACAGGGTTCTACTCTGGGGCCAACGTCCTGACTTTC,CASSLVTGFYSGANVLTF
TRBD1,NA,TRBV7-9,TRBJ2-6,TGTGCCAGCAGCCTATCCCTGACAGGGAAATTGGCCAACGTCCTGACTTTC,CASSLSLTGKLANVLTF
NA,NA,TRBV6-1,TRBJ1-5,TGTGCCAGCAGTGAGAACAGCCGAAATCAGCCCCAGCATTTT,CASSENSRNQPQHF
NA,NA,TRBV11-2,TRBJ1-1,TGTGCCAGCAGCTTAGATCAGGAATACACTGAAGCTTTCTTT,CASSLDQEYTEAFF
NA,once,TRBV18,TRBJ1-6,TGTGCCAGCTCACCCCTAGTTGGGGCACCCTCACCCCTCCACTTT,CASSPLVGAPSPLHF
NA,NA,TRBV6-6,TRBJ2-3,TGTGCCAGCACGTTCAGGGGATCGTCTACGCAGTATTTT,CASTFRGSSTQYF
NA,once,TRBV28,TRBJ2-7,TGTGCCAGCAGTTTCCCCAGGGCAGGCAGAGACTACGAGCAGTACTTC,CASSFPRAGRDYEQYF
NA,NA,TRBV20-1,TRBJ2-1,TGCAGCCCCTCCCAGCAGTTCTTC,CSPSQQFF